This TCR beta chain came from a study of identical twins. The study's findings and limits: Not following the same donors, the study drew its conclusions from cross-sectional statistical analysis.

With 0 bases clipped from V and 6 bases from J, the junction kept 8 bases outside the gene matches. CDR3 length equals 15 residues. In germline, CDR1 is SGHRS, CDR2 YFSETQ. MiXCR, applied by TCRdb to the 5' RACE reads, yields one record per CDR3 protein. The profile shows about 460,000 distinct CDR3 sequences, over 12% of them singletons. This clonotype turned up a few times. Its specificity is not known. These sequences were also reported in another study, on yellow fever vaccine responses in identical twins.

The sample taken for sequencing was CD4+ T cells sorted from blood. The source is a woman under 30 in good health. V is TRBV5-1 and J is TRBJ1-2, with 7 bases that match TRBD1. The CDR3 bases are TGCGCCAGCAGCTTGGCCGGGCAGGGGGGGCATGGCTACACCTTC. Translation gives CASSLAGQGGHGYTF.